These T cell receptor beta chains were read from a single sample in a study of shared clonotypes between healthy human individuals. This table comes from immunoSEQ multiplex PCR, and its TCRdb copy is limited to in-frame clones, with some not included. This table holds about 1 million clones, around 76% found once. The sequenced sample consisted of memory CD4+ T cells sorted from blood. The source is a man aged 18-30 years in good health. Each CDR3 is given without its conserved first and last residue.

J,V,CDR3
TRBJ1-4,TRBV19,ASSNFGREKLF
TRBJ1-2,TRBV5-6,ASSSGTGLSNYGYT
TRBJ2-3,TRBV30,AWSVGGGGTDTQY
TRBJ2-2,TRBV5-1,ASSLDPGMGATGELF
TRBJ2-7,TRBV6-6,ASSSGLAGAHEQY
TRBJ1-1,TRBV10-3,ATTTGDSTEAF
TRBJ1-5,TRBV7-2,ASSLGAGAYSNQPQH
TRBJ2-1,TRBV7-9,ASSSGTSRYNEQF
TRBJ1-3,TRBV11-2,ASSLTDTGNTIY
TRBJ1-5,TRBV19,ASTRTKGNQPQH
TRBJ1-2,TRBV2,ATGTSDRGIGYT
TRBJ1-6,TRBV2,ASRGGITNSPLH
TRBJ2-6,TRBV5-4,ASSANLPSGANVLT
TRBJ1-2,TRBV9,ASSDRTSYGYT
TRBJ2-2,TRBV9,ASSVGYLWASGNGELF
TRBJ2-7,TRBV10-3,AIRDRSYEQY
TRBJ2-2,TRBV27,ASSRGGGTGELF
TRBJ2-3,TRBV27,ASSLGAGGLDTQY
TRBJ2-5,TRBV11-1,ASSPRAGGEETQY
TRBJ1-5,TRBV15,ATSLYQPQH
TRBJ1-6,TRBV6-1,ATGQGQGSPLH
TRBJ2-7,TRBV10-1,ASSEGTSGANYEQY
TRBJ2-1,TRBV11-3,ASSLGGVPGSGGVQF
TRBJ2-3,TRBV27,ASSLGLAGNTDTQY
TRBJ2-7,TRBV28,ASFSLIGVESSYEQY
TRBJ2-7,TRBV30,AWSVLASGLPRESEQY
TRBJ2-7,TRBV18,ASSPRGLAGGSAYEQY
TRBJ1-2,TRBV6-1,ASSEQTVTGYT
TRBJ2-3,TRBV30,AWSPGLAGFTDTQY
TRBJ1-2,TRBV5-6,ASSPVAGAQGSSYGYT
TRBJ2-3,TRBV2,ASSEGVPRADTQY
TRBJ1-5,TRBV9,ASSVGQGASQPQH
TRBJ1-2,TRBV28,ASERGDYGYT
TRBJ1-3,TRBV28,ASRVEAGNTIY
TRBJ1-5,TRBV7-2,ASSLVAGVSQPQH
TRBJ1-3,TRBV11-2,ASSLDGIGNTIY
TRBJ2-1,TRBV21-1,ASSKKALESGRGNEQF
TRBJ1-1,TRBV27,ASSFEGRGTEAF
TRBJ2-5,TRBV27,ASSWGQGAETQY
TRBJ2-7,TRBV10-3,AISEKVFINEQY
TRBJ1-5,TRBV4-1,ASSQESPDRSNQPQH
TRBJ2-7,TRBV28,ASSSRTWYEQY
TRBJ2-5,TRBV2,ASSERIAAY
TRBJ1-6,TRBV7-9,ASSQDRGPGSPLH
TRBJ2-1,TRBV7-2,ASSKTSGNNNEQF
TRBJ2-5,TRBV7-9,ASSQPTSGAETQY
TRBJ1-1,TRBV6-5,ASRAAPVSTEAF
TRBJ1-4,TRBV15,ATSRSTGANEKLF
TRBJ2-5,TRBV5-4,ASGTSGGAYETQY
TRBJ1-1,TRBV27,ASSLFRALNTEAF